What follows is one TCR beta chain and its context. No antigen is known for it. Other DNA sequences in this sample translate to the same CDR3. These data come from a study of OX40 agonist ivuxolimab in advanced cancers. General study results and limits: Determination of antigen specificity was not performed for the expanded peripheral T cells.

Germline CDR1 is SGHRS and CDR2 is YFSETQ. The CDR3 has 16 residues. J lost 1 base, V lost 0 bases, and 2 bases had no gene match. TCRdb keeps only in-frame clones here, not all; method: immunoSEQ multiplex PCR. The table records 60,000 or so clones, around 80% of them present only once. The chain combines TRBV5-1 with TRBJ2-5; TRBD2 matches 11 bases. The source was CD4+ or CD8+ T cells sorted from blood, collected in a trial of the OX40 agonist ivuxolimab. This receptor was taken from an adult with an advanced solid tumor such as melanoma, head and neck, liver or kidney cancer. The DNA for the CDR3 is TGCGCCAGCAGCTTGGGCCTAGCGGGGGGCCAAGAGACCCAGTACTTC. Translated: CASSLGLAGGQETQYF.